The next 18 T cell receptor beta chains were all read from a single sample in a study of blood T cell repertoires in COVID-19. TCRdb's table, derived via immunoSEQ multiplex PCR, lists solely in-frame clones and lacks some. In the table there are 250,000 to 300,000 clones, roughly 87% of which are singletons. Specimen: PBMCs or T cells enriched from blood (not recorded which). The receptors come from a woman younger than 45 who had recovered from COVID-19.

This clone was seen only once. CDR3 coding DNA: TGTGCCAGCAGTTTTCCCGCAGGGATGACGTTGCCCTCCTCCTACAATGAGCAGTTCTTC. This translates into CASSFPAGMTLPSSYNEQFF. V gene TRBV28 combines with J gene TRBJ2-1; TRBD1 is a possible D gene (5 bases). V lost 3 bases and J lost 0, with 24 bases in between. Germline-derived CDR1 and CDR2 are MDHEN and SYDVKM. CDR3 size: 20 residues.

The V call is TRBV6-5, the J call TRBJ1-3; D not resolved. Germline V gene data show CDR1 as MNHEY and CDR2 as SVGAGI. V was trimmed by 5 bases and J by 1 base, leaving 12 bases between them. This CDR3 contains 15 residues. This chain's CDR3 is CASSPGLPSGNTIYF. CDR3 nucleotide sequence: TGTGCCAGCAGTCCCGGACTCCCTTCTGGAAACACCATATATTTT.

The chain employs TRBV6-5 and TRBJ1-1, with TRBD1 matching over 7 bases. J lost 1 base, V lost 6 bases, and 2 bases had no gene match. CDR3 size: 13 residues. Germline V gene lookup returns CDR1 MNHEY and CDR2 SVGAGI. In nucleotides, the CDR3 is TGTGCCAGCAGAGCAGGGGGGAACACTGAAGCTTTCTTT. Encoded protein: CASRAGGNTEAFF.

This clone was seen just once. This chain links TRBV27 with TRBJ2-7; maybe TRBD1 (5 bases). The CDR3 is 15 residues long. V was pared by 5 bases and J by 0 bases, with 14 bases between. Germline V gene lookup returns CDR1 MNHEY and CDR2 SMNVEV (reference sequence). In DNA, the CDR3 is TGTGCCAGCAGTCCCCAAAGGGGCGCCTCCTACGAGCAGTACTTC. It encodes CASSPQRGASYEQYF.

The chain couples TRBV4-2 to TRBJ2-7; 7 bases are a match to TRBD2. V gave up 0 bases and J gave up 0 bases; unmatched junction bases: 5. Germline CDR1 is LGHNA and CDR2 is YNFKEQ. This CDR3 has 16 residues. The CDR3 loop reads CASSQDTSESSYEQYF. The CDR3 DNA reads as TGTGCCAGCAGCCAAGATACTAGCGAGAGCTCCTACGAGCAGTACTTC.

The rearrangement uses TRBV27 and TRBJ1-5; tentative D call: TRBD1 (6 bases). Per the germline V gene, CDR1 is MNHEY and CDR2 is SMNVEV (reference sequence). V lost 6 bases and J 1 base, leaving 16 bases between the germline ends. The CDR3 covers 16 residues. The CDR3: CASSNLPTGSNQPQHF. The CDR3 coding sequence is TGTGCCAGCAGCAATCTCCCTACAGGGAGCAATCAGCCCCAGCATTTT.

This chain's CDR3 is CASSRDIYTEAFF. The CDR3 region has the DNA TGTGCCAGCAGCCGGGACATCTACACTGAAGCTTTCTTT. The chain joins TRBV12-3 or TRBV12-4 to TRBJ1-1; D possibly corresponds to TRBD1 (6 bases). V was clipped by 6 bases and J by 3 bases, with 11 bases between them. The CDR3 contains 13 residues.

V and J are TRBV14 and TRBJ2-3; 8 nucleotides line up with TRBD2. This CDR3 contains 13 residues. V was clipped by 7 bases and J by 6 bases; unmatched bases: 6. Germline V gene data show CDR1 as SGHDN and CDR2 as FVKESK. CDR3 amino acids: CASKKRGMDTQYF. Here the CDR3 DNA reads TGTGCCAGCAAAAAGCGGGGGATGGATACGCAGTATTTT.

A few counts support this clone. The J gene is TRBJ1-4, the V gene TRBV13; possible D gene TRBD1, 6 bases. CDR3 size: 15 residues. In germline, CDR1 is PRHDT, CDR2 FYEKMQ (reference sequence). The ends were cut back, 2 bases at V and 1 base at J, with 8 bases in the middle. Here the CDR3 DNA reads TGTGCCAGCAGCTTACGCAGGGGAACTAATGAAAAACTGTTTTTT. This translates into CASSLRRGTNEKLFF.

This CDR3 is CASSLASGNTEAFF. In nucleotides, the CDR3 is TGCGCCAGCAGCTTGGCCTCGGGGAACACTGAAGCTTTCTTT. The chain has TRBV5-1 and TRBJ1-1; no firm D call. This CDR3 has 14 amino acids. V was cut by 0 bases and J by 1 base, with 7 bases left in between. Germline values: CDR1 SGHRS, CDR2 YFSETQ.

The chain uses TRBV23-1 and TRBJ2-2, with D perhaps TRBD1 (6 bases). Being an ORF, TRBV23-1 has a function that is uncertain. Trimming left V 3 bases short and J 6 bases short, with 32 bases between. This CDR3 spans 21 amino acids. The CDR3 DNA reads as TGCGCCAGCAGTCACCCCCACGCTTCCCCCACAGGGAGAGGGTCTGCCGGGGAGCTGTTTTTT. Translating gives CASSHPHASPTGRGSAGELFF.

This sequence joins TRBV5-1 and TRBJ1-4; D possibly corresponds to TRBD1 (5 bases). V gave up 0 bases and J gave up 7 bases, with 19 bases separating them. The germline V gene encodes CDR1 SGHRS and CDR2 YFSETQ. The CDR3 has 17 amino acids. The CDR3 here is CASSLARDSSLSEKLFF. DNA for the CDR3: TGCGCCAGCAGCTTGGCCAGGGATAGTTCCTTAAGTGAAAAACTGTTTTTT.

The chain links TRBV5-1 to TRBJ2-3; weak D call: TRBD2 (5 bases). V was shortened by 7 bases and J by 6 bases, with 27 bases between the two germline ends. CDR1 and CDR2 (germline): SGHRS, YFSETQ. The CDR3 contains 17 residues. CDR3 DNA sequence: TGCGCCAGCTCCCTTCGGAAGTCCCTACTAGAAATGGATACGCAGTATTTT. Translated, it gives CASSLRKSLLEMDTQYF.

The chain employs TRBV6-5 and TRBJ1-6; D possibly corresponds to TRBD1 (5 bases). The V and J ends lost 6 bases and 1 base respectively, with 7 bases between them. Germline lookup yields CDR1 MNHEY and CDR2 SVGAGI. This CDR3 is built from 14 residues. The CDR3 sequence: CASSRESYNSPLHF. The CDR3 nucleotides read TGTGCCAGCAGCAGGGAATCCTATAATTCACCCCTCCACTTT.

The CDR3 sequence: CASSSPGTANTEAFF. CDR3 nucleotides: TGTGCCAGCAGCTCGCCCGGGACAGCAAACACTGAAGCTTTCTTT. The V gene is TRBV11-2, the J gene TRBJ1-1; 7 nucleotides align to TRBD1. There are 15 residues in the CDR3. Germline V gene lookup returns CDR1 SGHAT and CDR2 FQNNGV. V was pared by 4 bases and J by 2 bases, with 7 bases of the junction left unmatched.

The gene calls are TRBV11-2 and TRBJ2-1; possible D gene TRBD1, 5 bases. CDR1 SGHAT and CDR2 FQNNGV come from the germline V gene. The V end was cut by 2 bases, the J end by 6 bases, with 23 bases between. The CDR3 runs 18 residues. In nucleotides, the CDR3 is TGTGCCAGCAGCTTATTCGTGAATCAGGGCCGAATCGCCAATGAGCAGTTCTTC. As protein: CASSLFVNQGRIANEQFF.

The rearrangement joins TRBV19 to TRBJ2-5; D uncertain. The germline gives CDR1 LNHDA, CDR2 SQIVND (reference sequence). Deletions cut 6 bases from V and 7 bases from J, with 15 bases between. This CDR3 comprises 13 residues. The CDR3 region is CASSLDVRGTQYF. The CDR3 bases are TGTGCCAGTAGCCTAGATGTCCGTGGGACCCAGTACTTC. The variable domain in full, with the rest retrieved from reference TRBV19 and TRBJ2-5, is DGGITQSPKYLFRKEGQNVTLSCEQNLNHDAMYWYRQDPGQGLRLIYYSQIVNDFQKGDIAEGYSVSREKKESFPLTVTSAQKNPTAFYLCASSLDVRGTQYFGPGTRLLVL.

This clone was found once. The J gene is TRBJ2-7, the V gene TRBV18; 7 bases map to TRBD1. With 8 bases clipped from V and 3 bases from J, the junction kept 19 bases outside the gene matches. CDR3 length equals 17 residues. Per germline, CDR1 KGHSH and CDR2 LQKENI. The CDR3 reads CASTPRASRQGNYEQYF. The DNA of the CDR3 is TGTGCCAGCACCCCACGAGCCTCGAGACAGGGAAACTACGAGCAGTACTTC. Combining the CDR3 with reference TRBV18 and TRBJ2-7 gives the whole variable domain NAGVMQNPRHLVRRRGQEARLRCSPMKGHSHVYWYRQLPEEGLKFMVYLQKENIIDESGMPKERFSAEFPKEGPSILRIQQVVRGDSAAYFCASTPRASRQGNYEQYFGPGTRLTVT.